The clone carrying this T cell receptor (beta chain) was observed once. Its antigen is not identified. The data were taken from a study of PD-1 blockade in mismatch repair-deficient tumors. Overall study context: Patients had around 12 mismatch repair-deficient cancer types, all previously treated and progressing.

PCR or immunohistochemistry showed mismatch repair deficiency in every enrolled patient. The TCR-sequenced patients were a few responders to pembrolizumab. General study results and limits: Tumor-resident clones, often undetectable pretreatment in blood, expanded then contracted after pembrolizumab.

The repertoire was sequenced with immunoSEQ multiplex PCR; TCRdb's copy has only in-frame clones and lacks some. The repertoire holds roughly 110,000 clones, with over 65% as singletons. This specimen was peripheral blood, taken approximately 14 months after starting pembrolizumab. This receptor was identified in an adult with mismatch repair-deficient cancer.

For the CDR3, the DNA is TGTGCCAGCAGCGCTAGCGGGACCTTCCAAGAGACCCAGTACTTC. Translating gives CASSASGTFQETQYF. This sequence joins TRBV9 and TRBJ2-5; 9 nucleotides match TRBD2. The trim removed 3 bases at V and 1 base at J, leaving 4 bases unmatched. Per the germline V gene, CDR1 is SGDLS and CDR2 is YYNGEE. This CDR3 contains 15 residues. The whole variable domain, filled in from reference TRBV9 and TRBJ2-5, reads DSGVTQTPKHLITATGQRVTLRCSPRSGDLSVYWYQQSLDQGLQFLIQYYNGEERAKGNILERFSAQQFPDLHSELNLSSLELGDSALYFCASSASGTFQETQYFGPGTRLLVL.